This T cell receptor (beta chain) was retrieved from a study of T cell responses to AZD1222 COVID-19 vaccine. Germline lookup yields CDR1 SGHVS and CDR2 FQNEAQ. The CDR3 has 17 amino acids. Germline trimming cut 3 bases from V and 7 bases from J; bases unmatched to any gene: 11. Data came from immunoSEQ multiplex PCR; TCRdb stores just in-frame clones and leaves some out. Of around 79,000 clones in the sample, around 88% were seen once. The chain recombines TRBV7-8 with TRBJ2-1; 11 nucleotides match TRBD1. Sample: peripheral blood, taken on day 0 of AZD1222 vaccination. The clonotype comes from an adult in good health. The CDR3 DNA reads TGTGCCAGCAGCTTGGACCCCGGGACAGGGGGTTCGAATGAGCAGTTCTTC. Encoded protein: CASSLDPGTGGSNEQFF.